The sequence of this T cell receptor (beta chain) was determined in a study of blood T cell repertoires in COVID-19. About the research overall: Samples taken during acute and convalescent COVID-19 were collected in the United States, Italy and Spain. Nucleic acid was either cDNA or gDNA, and it came from T cells, B-cell-depleted T cells, or PBMCs.

Per the authors' pipeline: Using reference gene primer amplification, nucleated cell counts were estimated. Data came from immunoSEQ multiplex PCR; TCRdb stores just in-frame clones and leaves some out. For V, J and clone size, that table is used; D and trimming come from the DNA. The table has fewer than 200,000 clones, about 86% seen once. This CDR3 has 16 residues. Unmatched junction bases numbered 7, after V lost 4 bases and J lost 5 bases. Germline lookup yields CDR1 MGHRA and CDR2 YSYEKL. This TCR was recovered from a man aged 50-59 years with active or convalescent COVID-19. The genes are TRBV4-1 and TRBJ1-6; TRBD1 agrees at 8 bases. The sample consisted of peripheral blood. Written as DNA, the CDR3 is TGCGCCAGCAGCCTACTTGGACAGGGTAATAATTCACCCCTCCACTTT. It is translated as CASSLLGQGNNSPLHF.